The rows below give T cell receptor beta chains drawn from one sample of a study of blood T cell repertoires in COVID-19. Measured with immunoSEQ multiplex PCR; TCRdb has only the in-frame clones, and not every one. The top ten clones hold less than 5% of a sample with fewer than 350,000 clones, approximately 89% of them seen once. The sequencing sample was made of peripheral blood. All receptors derive from a woman aged 55-69 years with COVID-19, enrolled during active disease. Both conserved end residues are part of each CDR3. Fields, in order: V gene, CDR3 protein.

v_gene: TRBV3-1/TRBV3-2
CDR3aa: CASSRMGGDTEAFF

v_gene: TRBV27
CDR3aa: CASSFGRPNTEAFF

v_gene: TRBV10-3
CDR3aa: CAISGTGGNEQYF

v_gene: TRBV11-2
CDR3aa: CASFQAGTGINEQFF

v_gene: TRBV4-2
CDR3aa: CASSSRDRGEVGTDTQYF

v_gene: TRBV25-1
CDR3aa: CASSESRTALKAFF

v_gene: TRBV5-1
CDR3aa: CASSLEPGGNQPQHF

v_gene: TRBV15
CDR3aa: CATSYTTGSYNEQFF

v_gene: TRBV5-5
CDR3aa: CASSLLAGSYNEQFF

v_gene: TRBV19
CDR3aa: CASIYSYGNTEAFF

v_gene: TRBV5-1
CDR3aa: CASSYGSDYGYTF

v_gene: TRBV19
CDR3aa: CASSIGQGGSEQYF

v_gene: TRBV9
CDR3aa: CASSVAGYTTEAFF

v_gene: TRBV7-7
CDR3aa: CASSSVSGGVNTGELFF

v_gene: TRBV4-1
CDR3aa: CASSQDSGTGYGYTF

v_gene: TRBV27
CDR3aa: CASRGAKLSYTF

v_gene: TRBV29-1
CDR3aa: CSGRNTGELFF

v_gene: TRBV14
CDR3aa: CASSPAGLARGHEQFF

v_gene: TRBV30
CDR3aa: CAWSSGTVEAFF

v_gene: TRBV10-2
CDR3aa: CASSEPGLAGGRETQYF

v_gene: TRBV5-1
CDR3aa: CASSSGFGYGYTF

v_gene: TRBV2
CDR3aa: CASRPAGYYGYTF

v_gene: TRBV6-5
CDR3aa: CASSSKGSGGYTF

v_gene: TRBV4-1
CDR3aa: CASSQADRDNTEAFF

v_gene: TRBV28
CDR3aa: CASSLSTESNYGYTF